This record covers a single T cell receptor (beta chain). No cognate antigen has been identified for it. No much larger clone is present one base from it, and per-base qualities are unavailable. Relative to germline, V is missing 4 bases and J is missing 4 bases, with 6 bases of the junction outside any gene match. The germline V gene (reference sequence) provides CDR1 LNHDA and CDR2 SQIVND. The CDR3 has 15 amino acids, counting the end cysteine and phenylalanine. The CDR3 DNA has 45 bases and is translated from base 1. The data stem from a study of identical twins (dated by TCRdb to about 2016). In terms of the full investigation: The study deep-sequenced TCR alpha and beta repertoires from monozygotic twins, unrelated adults of various ages and cord blood to test whether fetal clonotypes persist. To rule out contamination, the twin experiments were replicated at different times with different library preparation protocols.

Libraries came from 5' RACE. Sequencing was performed on an Illumina HiSeq 2000. A universal primer binding site was introduced by template switching, and a unique molecular identifier was present in the final cDNA, enabling accurate counting of TCR cDNA molecules. Specific primers in the conserved constant-segment region were used to synthesize first-strand cDNA for the TCR alpha and beta chains. To control for contamination, every cDNA library carried two barcodes: a SMART-Mk sample barcode plus Illumina barcodes. TruSeq adapter sequences, together with Illumina sample barcodes, were added in two successive PCR steps. TCR alpha and beta cDNA libraries were sequenced on the Illumina HiSeq platform with custom primers. Processing in the source paper ran as follows. MiGEC processed the raw reads to extract unique molecular identifiers, while MiXCR was used to determine the CDR3 positions. For each individual, recombination models were inferred using an EM algorithm with the repgenHMM and IGoR tools. Shared clonotype analysis was performed with the tcR package in R, normalizing sharing by the product of cloneset sizes. To study raw recombination without the effects of thymic and clonal selection, out-of-frame nonproductive sequences were analyzed. TCRdb trimmed the raw reads at Q25, called clones with MiXCR and kept productive beta chains. Each CDR3 protein appears once, grouped with its most common genes and DNA. The V and J calls were not made by the authors but by TCRdb's processing. The sample records about 250,000 distinct CDR3 sequences, around 7.6% of which are singletons. In total, the top ten clones hold about 5.8% of the sample.

Every donor in the study was a healthy Caucasian. The twin cohort consisted of three pairs of female monozygotic twins, all aged about 18 to 29 years. Positive isolation kits from Invitrogen were used to isolate CD4+ and CD8+ T cell populations. Here is what the overall study found, with its caveats: Invariant T cells such as MAIT and iNKT could partly confound zero-insertion analyses, although diverse VJ usage argued against such confounding for most clonotypes. Conclusions relied on cross-sectional statistical analysis, since the same donors could not be followed over many years. Excess twin sharing in beta out-of-frame sequences was weaker because fewer shared sequences lowered the signal-to-noise ratio. Out-of-frame TCR alpha sequences shared between twins showed an excess of low generation-probability sequences compared with coincidental sharing between unrelated individuals. In monozygotic twins, out-of-frame TCR alpha sharing was systematically underestimated by recombination models, although the models agreed with sharing between unrelated individuals. Fewer insertions were carried by abundant cord blood beta clonotypes, a similar but weaker trend appeared in young adult naive repertoires, and no such trend appeared in memory repertoires.

The same data also contributed to another study, on yellow fever vaccine responses in identical twins. The second study, in turn, reports: The T cell response to vaccination in identical twins was reported by the authors to appear partly convergent and partly personalized. In identical twins, the study followed T cell clones that responded to the vaccine with precision.

Material: CD8+ T cells sorted from blood. The chain employs TRBV19 and TRBJ2-3, with TRBD1 matching 9 junction bases. The clonotype was recovered from a woman aged 18-29 years in good health. The DNA sequence is TGTGCCAGTAGTAAGTTACAGGGGGCATCAGATACGCAGTATTTT. The translation is CASSKLQGASDTQYF.